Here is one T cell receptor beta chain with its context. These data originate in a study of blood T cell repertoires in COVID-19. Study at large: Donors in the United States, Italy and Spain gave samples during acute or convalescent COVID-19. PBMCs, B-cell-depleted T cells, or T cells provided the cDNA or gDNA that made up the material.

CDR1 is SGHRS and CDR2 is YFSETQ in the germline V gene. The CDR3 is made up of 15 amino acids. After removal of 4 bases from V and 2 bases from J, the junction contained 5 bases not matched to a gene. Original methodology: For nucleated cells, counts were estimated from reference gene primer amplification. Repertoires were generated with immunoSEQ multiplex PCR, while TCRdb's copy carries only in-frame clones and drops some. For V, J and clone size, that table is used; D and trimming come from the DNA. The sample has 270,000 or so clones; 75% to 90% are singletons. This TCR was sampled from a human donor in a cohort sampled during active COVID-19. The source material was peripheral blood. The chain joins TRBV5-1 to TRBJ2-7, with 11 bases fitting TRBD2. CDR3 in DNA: TGCGCCAGCAGCCGACTAGCGGGGCGGACCTACGAGCAGTACTTC. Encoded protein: CASSRLAGRTYEQYF.